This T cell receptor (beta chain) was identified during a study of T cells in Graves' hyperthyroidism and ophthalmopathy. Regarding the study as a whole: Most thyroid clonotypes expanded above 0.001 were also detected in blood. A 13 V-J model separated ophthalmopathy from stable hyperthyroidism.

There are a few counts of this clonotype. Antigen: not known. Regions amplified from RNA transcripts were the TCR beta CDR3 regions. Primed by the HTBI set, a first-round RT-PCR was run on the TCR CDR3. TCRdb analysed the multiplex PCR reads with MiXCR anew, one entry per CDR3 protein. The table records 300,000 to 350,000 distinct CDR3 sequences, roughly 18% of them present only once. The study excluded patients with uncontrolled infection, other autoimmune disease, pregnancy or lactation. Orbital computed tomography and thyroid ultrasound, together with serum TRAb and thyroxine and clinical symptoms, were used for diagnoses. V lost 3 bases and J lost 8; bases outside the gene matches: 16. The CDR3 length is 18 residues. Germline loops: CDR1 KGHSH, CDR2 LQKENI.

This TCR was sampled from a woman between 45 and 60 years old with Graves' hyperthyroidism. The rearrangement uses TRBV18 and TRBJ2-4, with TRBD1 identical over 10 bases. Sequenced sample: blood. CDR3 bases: TGTGCCAGCTCACCTTACTCGGGACAGGGGAGGTCATCAGACATTCAGTACTTC. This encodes CASSPYSGQGRSSDIQYF.